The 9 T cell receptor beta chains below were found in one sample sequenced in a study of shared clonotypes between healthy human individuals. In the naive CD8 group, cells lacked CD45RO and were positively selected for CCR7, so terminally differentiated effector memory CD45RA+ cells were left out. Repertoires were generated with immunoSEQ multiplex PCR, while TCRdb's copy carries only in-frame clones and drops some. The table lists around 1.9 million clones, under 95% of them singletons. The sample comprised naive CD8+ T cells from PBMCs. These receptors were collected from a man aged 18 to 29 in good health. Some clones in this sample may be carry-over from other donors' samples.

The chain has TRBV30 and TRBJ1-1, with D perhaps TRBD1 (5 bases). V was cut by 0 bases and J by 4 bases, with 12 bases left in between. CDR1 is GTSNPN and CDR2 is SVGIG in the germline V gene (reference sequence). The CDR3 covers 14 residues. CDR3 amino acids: CAWSVLGGSTEAFF. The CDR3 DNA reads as TGTGCCTGGAGTGTATTGGGGGGAAGCACTGAAGCTTTCTTT.

The CDR3 DNA reads TGTGCCAGCAGTTCCACCACTTTCACCTACGAGCAGTACTTC. It yields the protein CASSSTTFTYEQYF. This chain uses TRBV28 with TRBJ2-7; the D is unclear. Trimming pared 4 bases from V and 2 bases from J, leaving 12 bases between. Germline CDR1 is MDHEN and CDR2 is SYDVKM. CDR3 length equals 14 residues.

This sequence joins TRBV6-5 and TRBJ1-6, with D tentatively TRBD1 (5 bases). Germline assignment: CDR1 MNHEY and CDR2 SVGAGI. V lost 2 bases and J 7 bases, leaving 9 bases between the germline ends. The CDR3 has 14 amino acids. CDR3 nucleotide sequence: TGTGCCAGCAGTTACAGGGGTTTCAATTCACCCCTCCACTTT. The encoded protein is CASSYRGFNSPLHF.

The CDR3 bases are TGTGCCAGCAGCTTCAGGGGCGGAGTCGAGGAAAAACTGTTTTTT. Translation gives CASSFRGGVEEKLFF. This chain joins TRBV7-2 and TRBJ1-4; TRBD1 is a possible D gene (6 bases). This CDR3 is built from 15 residues. CDR1 SGHTA and CDR2 FQGNSA come from the germline V gene. V gave up 3 bases and J gave up 8 bases, with 16 bases separating them.

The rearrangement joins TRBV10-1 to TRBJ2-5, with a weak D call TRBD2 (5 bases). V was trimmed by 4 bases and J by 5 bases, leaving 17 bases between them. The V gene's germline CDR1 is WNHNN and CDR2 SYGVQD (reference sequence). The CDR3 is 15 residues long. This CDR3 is CASSAKTRESETQYF. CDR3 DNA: TGCGCCAGCAGTGCCAAGACAAGGGAGAGTGAGACCCAGTACTTC.

CDR3 protein: CAWSDLYEQYF. The CDR3 nucleotides read TGTGCCTGGAGTGACCTCTACGAGCAGTACTTC. V is TRBV30 and J is TRBJ2-7; no firm D call. Germline CDR1 and CDR2: GTSNPN and SVGIG (reference sequence). The V end was cut by 1 base, the J end by 3 bases, with 4 bases between. The CDR3 runs to 11 residues.

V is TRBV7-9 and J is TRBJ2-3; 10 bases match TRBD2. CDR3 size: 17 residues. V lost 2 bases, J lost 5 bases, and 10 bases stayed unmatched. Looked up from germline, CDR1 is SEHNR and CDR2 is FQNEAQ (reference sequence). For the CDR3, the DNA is TGTGCCAGCAGCTTACCGGTCGGAGCGGGAGGGATAGATACGCAGTATTTT. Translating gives CASSLPVGAGGIDTQYF.

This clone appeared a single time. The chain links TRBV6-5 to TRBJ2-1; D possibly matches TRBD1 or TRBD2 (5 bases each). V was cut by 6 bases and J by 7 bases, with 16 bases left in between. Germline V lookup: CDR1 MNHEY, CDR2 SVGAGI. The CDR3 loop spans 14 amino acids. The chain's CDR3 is CASRFREGWNEQFF. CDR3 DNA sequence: TGTGCCAGCAGATTTCGCGAGGGGTGGAATGAGCAGTTCTTC.

For the CDR3, the DNA is TGTGCCAGCGCGACCCGGGGGGGGCGGAACACTGAAGCTTTCTTT. It codes for CASATRGGRNTEAFF. The rearrangement joins TRBV28 to TRBJ1-1; weak D call: TRBD1 (6 bases). The germline V gene encodes CDR1 MDHEN and CDR2 SYDVKM. V lost 8 bases and J 1 base, leaving 17 bases between the germline ends. The CDR3 sequence is 15 residues long.